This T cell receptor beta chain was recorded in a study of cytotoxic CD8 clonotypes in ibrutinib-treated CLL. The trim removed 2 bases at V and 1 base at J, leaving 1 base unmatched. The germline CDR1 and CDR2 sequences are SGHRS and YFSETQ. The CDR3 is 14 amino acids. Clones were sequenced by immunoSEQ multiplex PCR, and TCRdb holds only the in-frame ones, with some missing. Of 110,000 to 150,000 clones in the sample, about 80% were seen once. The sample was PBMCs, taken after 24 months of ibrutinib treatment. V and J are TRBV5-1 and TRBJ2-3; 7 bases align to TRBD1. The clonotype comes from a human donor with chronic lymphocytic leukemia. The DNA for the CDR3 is TGCGCCAGCAGCTTAGGGGGCCGCACAGATACGCAGTATTTT. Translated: CASSLGGRTDTQYF. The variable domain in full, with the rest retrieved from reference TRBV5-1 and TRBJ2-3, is KAGVTQTPRYLIKTRGQQVTLSCSPISGHRSVSWYQQTPGQGLQFLFEYFSETQRNKGNFPGRFSGRQFSNSRSEMNVSTLELGDSALYLCASSLGGRTDTQYFGPGTRLTVL.